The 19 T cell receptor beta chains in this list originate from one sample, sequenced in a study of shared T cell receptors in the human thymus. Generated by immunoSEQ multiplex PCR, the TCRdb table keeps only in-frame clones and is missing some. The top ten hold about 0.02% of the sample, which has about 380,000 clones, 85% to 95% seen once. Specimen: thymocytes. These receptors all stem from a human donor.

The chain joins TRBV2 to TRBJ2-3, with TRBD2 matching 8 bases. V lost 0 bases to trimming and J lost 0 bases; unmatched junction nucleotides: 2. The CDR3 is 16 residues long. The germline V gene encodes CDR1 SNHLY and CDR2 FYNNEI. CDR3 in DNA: TGTGCCAGCAGTGAAGCACCTAGCGGGAGCACAGATACGCAGTATTTT. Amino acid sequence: CASSEAPSGSTDTQYF.

In nucleotides, the CDR3 is TGTGCCAGCAGTTTCTTCGGGACTACTGCGGAGACCCAGTACTTC. Translating it yields CASSFFGTTAETQYF. The rearrangement links TRBV28 to TRBJ2-5; 7 nucleotides agree with TRBD2. The germline CDR1 and CDR2 sequences are MDHEN and SYDVKM. With V trimmed by 3 bases and J by 5 bases, 9 bases remained unmatched. The CDR3 totals 15 residues.

The CDR3 DNA follows: TGTGCCAGCAGTCCACGGACCCAGAGGGGGAATCAGCCCCAGCATTTT. Translation gives CASSPRTQRGNQPQHF. The chain is built from TRBV27 and TRBJ1-5; possible D gene TRBD1, 6 bases. The CDR3 runs 16 residues. Trimming removed 5 bases at V and 4 bases at J, with 18 bases between. Germline CDR1 reads MNHEY; CDR2 reads SMNVEV (reference sequence).

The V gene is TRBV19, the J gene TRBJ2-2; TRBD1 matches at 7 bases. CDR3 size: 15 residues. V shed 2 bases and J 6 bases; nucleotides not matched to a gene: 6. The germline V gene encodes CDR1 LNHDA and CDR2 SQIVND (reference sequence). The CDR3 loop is CASSIRTGGSGELFF. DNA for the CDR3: TGTGCCAGTAGTATACGGACAGGAGGTTCCGGGGAGCTGTTTTTT.

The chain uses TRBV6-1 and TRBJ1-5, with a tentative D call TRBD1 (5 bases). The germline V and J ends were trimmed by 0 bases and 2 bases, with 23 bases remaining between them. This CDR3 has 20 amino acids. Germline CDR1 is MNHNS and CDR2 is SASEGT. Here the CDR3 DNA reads TGTGCCAGCAGTGAAGCGGGGGACGGTGGAGACCCCCCGGGCAATCAGCCCCAGCATTTT. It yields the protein CASSEAGDGGDPPGNQPQHF.

CDR3 sequence reads: CASSPTSGRGGPTGELFF. CDR3 DNA: TGTGCCAGCAGCCCGACTAGCGGGAGAGGTGGACCCACCGGGGAGCTGTTTTTT. The chain uses TRBV9 and TRBJ2-2, with 12 bases aligning to TRBD2. This CDR3 is 18 amino acids long. V was clipped by 4 bases and J by 4 bases; unmatched bases: 11. CDR1 and CDR2 from the germline V gene are SGDLS and YYNGEE.

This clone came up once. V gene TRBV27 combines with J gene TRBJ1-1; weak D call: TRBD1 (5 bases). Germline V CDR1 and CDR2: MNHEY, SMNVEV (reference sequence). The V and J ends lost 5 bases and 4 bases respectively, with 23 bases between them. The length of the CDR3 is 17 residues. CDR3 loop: CASSPQTAPIVSTEAFF. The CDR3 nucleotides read TGTGCCAGCAGTCCGCAGACAGCCCCGATCGTGAGCACTGAAGCTTTCTTT.

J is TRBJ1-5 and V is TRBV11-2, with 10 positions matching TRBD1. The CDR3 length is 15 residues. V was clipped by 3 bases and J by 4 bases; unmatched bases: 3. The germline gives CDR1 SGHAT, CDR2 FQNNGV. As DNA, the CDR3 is TGTGCCAGCAGCTTGGGACAGGGGCCTAATCAGCCCCAGCATTTT. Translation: CASSLGQGPNQPQHF.

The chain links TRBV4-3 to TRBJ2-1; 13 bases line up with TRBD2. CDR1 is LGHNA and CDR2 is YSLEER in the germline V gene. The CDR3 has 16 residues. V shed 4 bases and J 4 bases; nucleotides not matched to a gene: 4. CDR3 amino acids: CASSLEGLAGYNEQFF. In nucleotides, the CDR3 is TGCGCCAGCAGCCTCGAGGGACTAGCGGGATACAATGAGCAGTTCTTC.

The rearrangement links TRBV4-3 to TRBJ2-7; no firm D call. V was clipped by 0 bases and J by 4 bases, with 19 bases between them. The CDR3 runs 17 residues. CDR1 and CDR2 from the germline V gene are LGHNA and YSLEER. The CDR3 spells CASSQDIATIHFYEQYF. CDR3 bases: TGCGCCAGCAGCCAAGATATTGCCACCATCCATTTTTACGAGCAGTACTTC.

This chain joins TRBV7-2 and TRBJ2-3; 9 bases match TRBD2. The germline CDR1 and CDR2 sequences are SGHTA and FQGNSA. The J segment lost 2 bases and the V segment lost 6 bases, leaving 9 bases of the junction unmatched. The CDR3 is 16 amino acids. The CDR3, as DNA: TGTGCCAGCAGGGGCCCATCTAGCGGGGTCACAGATACGCAGTATTTT. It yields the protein CASRGPSSGVTDTQYF.

CDR3 sequence: CASSYSGRSSYNEQFF. The CDR3 DNA reads as TGTGCCAGCAGTTACTCTGGGAGGAGCTCCTACAATGAGCAGTTCTTC. The gene calls are TRBV6-5 and TRBJ2-1; tentative D call: TRBD2 (6 bases). The CDR3 loop spans 16 amino acids. Trimming pared 0 bases from V and 0 bases from J, leaving 9 bases between. Looked up from germline, CDR1 is MNHEY and CDR2 is SVGAGI.

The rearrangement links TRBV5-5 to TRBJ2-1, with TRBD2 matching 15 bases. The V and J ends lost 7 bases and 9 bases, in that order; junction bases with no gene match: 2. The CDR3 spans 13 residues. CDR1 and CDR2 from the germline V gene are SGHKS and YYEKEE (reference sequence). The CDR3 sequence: CASGTSGRSEQFF. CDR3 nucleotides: TGTGCCAGCGGGACTAGCGGGAGGAGTGAGCAGTTCTTC.

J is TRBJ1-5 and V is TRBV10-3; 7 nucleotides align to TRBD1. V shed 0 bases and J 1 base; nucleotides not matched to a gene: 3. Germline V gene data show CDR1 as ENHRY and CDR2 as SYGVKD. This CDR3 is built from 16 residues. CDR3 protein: CAISESAGGSNQPQHF. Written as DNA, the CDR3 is TGTGCCATCAGTGAGTCGGCAGGGGGAAGCAATCAGCCCCAGCATTTT.

The CDR3, as DNA: TGTGCCAGCAGCCAAGCCCCTAGCGGGAGTATGGTCGAGCAGTACTTC. It translates to CASSQAPSGSMVEQYF. This chain joins TRBV14 and TRBJ2-7; TRBD2 agrees at 10 bases. J gave up 6 bases and V 1 base, and 9 bases lay outside the gene matches. The germline CDR1 and CDR2 sequences are SGHDN and FVKESK. The CDR3 runs 16 residues.

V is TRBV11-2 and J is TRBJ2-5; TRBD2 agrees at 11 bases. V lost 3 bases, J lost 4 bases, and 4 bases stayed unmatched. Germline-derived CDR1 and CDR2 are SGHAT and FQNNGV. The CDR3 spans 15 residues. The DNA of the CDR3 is TGTGCCAGCAGCTTGACTAGCGGGATGGGAGAGACCCAGTACTTC. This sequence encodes CASSLTSGMGETQYF.

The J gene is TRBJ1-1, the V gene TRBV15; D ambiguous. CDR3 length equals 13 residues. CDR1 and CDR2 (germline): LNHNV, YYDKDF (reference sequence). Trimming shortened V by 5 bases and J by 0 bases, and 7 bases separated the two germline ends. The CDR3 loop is CATSQALNTEAFF. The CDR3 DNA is TGTGCCACCAGCCAGGCCCTGAACACTGAAGCTTTCTTT.

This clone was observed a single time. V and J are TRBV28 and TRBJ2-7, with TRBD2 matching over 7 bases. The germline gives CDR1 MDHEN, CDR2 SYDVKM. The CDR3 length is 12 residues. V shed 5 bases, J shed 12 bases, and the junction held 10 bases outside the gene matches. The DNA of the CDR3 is TGTGCCAGCAGTCCCGGACTAGGGCGTCGGTACTTC. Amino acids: CASSPGLGRRYF.

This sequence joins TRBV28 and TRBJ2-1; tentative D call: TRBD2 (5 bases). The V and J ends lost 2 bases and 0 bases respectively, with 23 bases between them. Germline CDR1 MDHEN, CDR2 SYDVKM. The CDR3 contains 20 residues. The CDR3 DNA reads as TGTGCCAGCAGTTTAACGGACTCCACAGCTTTTCACAGCTCCTACAATGAGCAGTTCTTC. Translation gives CASSLTDSTAFHSSYNEQFF.